One and the same sample provided the 23 T cell receptor beta chains below, sequenced in a study of cytomegalovirus exposure and HLA in healthy donors. Profiled with immunoSEQ multiplex PCR; TCRdb holds only in-frame clones, not every one. This table holds about 110,000 clones, approximately 85% found once. Sequenced material: PBMCs. The receptor set was obtained from a woman aged 18-35 years in good health and CMV-seronegative.

The rearrangement joins TRBV4-2 to TRBJ2-1; 7 nucleotides align to TRBD1. V lost 4 bases and J lost 7; bases outside the gene matches: 4. The CDR3 extends over 13 amino acids. Germline values: CDR1 LGHNA, CDR2 YNFKEQ. CDR3 sequence reads: CASSLDRANEQFF. The CDR3 nucleotides are TGTGCCAGCAGCCTAGACAGGGCGAATGAGCAGTTCTTC.

The V call is TRBV27, the J call TRBJ1-1, with TRBD1 matching 9 bases. In germline, CDR1 is MNHEY, CDR2 SMNVEV (reference sequence). V gave up 3 bases and J gave up 3 bases; unmatched junction bases: 5. The CDR3 runs to 15 residues. The CDR3, as DNA: TGTGCCAGCAGTTTCAGCACAGGGGGCTACACTGAAGCTTTCTTT. Its protein is CASSFSTGGYTEAFF.

This clone is classed as medium-sized (0.01 to 0.1%). The rearrangement uses TRBV29-1 and TRBJ2-2; 11 nucleotides match TRBD2. Per germline, CDR1 SQVTM and CDR2 ANQGSEA. The CDR3 has 15 residues. V gave up 7 bases and J gave up 3 bases; unmatched junction bases: 7. CDR3 nucleotide sequence: TGCAGCGCCCGACTTAGCGGGGGGGACACCGGGGAGCTGTTTTTT. Protein sequence: CSARLSGGDTGELFF.

This clone turned up a few times. The chain is built from TRBV5-1 and TRBJ2-3; no reliable D call. CDR1 is SGHRS, CDR2 YFSETQ, per germline. There are 14 residues in the CDR3. Between the trimmed V and J ends, which lost 1 base and 2 bases, there was a span of 8 bases. The CDR3 DNA reads TGCGCCAGCAGCTTGTACAGCCCCACAGATACGCAGTATTTT. Its translation is CASSLYSPTDTQYF.

The chain links TRBV5-1 to TRBJ1-2, with D hard to call. Trimming removed 4 bases at V and 0 bases at J, with 7 bases between. This CDR3 spans 13 amino acids. In germline, CDR1 is SGHRS, CDR2 YFSETQ. The CDR3 loop reads CASSLDPNYGYTF. The CDR3 coding sequence is TGCGCCAGCAGCCTAGACCCTAACTATGGCTACACCTTC.

Details on this clone: Other DNA sequences in the same sample also yield this CDR3. The chain carries TRBV6-5 and TRBJ2-7, with TRBD2 as a possible D gene (6 bases). Germline-derived CDR1 and CDR2 are MNHEY and SVGAGI. The CDR3 is 14 amino acids. Trimming stripped 0 bases from V and 1 base from J, with 7 bases between. The CDR3 reads CASSYSAGSYEQYF. The CDR3 DNA sequence: TGTGCCAGCAGTTACTCGGCGGGGTCCTACGAGCAGTACTTC.

The CDR3 sequence is CASSSRDSSIAIEKLFF. CDR3 DNA: TGTGCCAGCAGCTCCCGGGACAGCTCGATCGCAATCGAAAAACTGTTTTTT. The chain links TRBV7-9 to TRBJ1-4, with 7 bases fitting TRBD1. This CDR3 contains 17 residues. Losses at the gene ends were 4 bases for V and 8 bases for J; bases not matched to a gene: 16. The germline V gene has CDR1 SEHNR and CDR2 FQNEAQ (reference sequence).

This chain uses TRBV5-1 with TRBJ1-1, with TRBD1 matching over 8 bases. J gave up 5 bases and V 4 bases, and 1 base lay outside the gene matches. The germline V gene encodes CDR1 SGHRS and CDR2 YFSETQ. This CDR3 is built from 12 residues. CDR3 coding DNA: TGCGCCAGCAGCGGACAGGGAACTGAAGCTTTCTTT. Protein product: CASSGQGTEAFF.

The chain combines TRBV5-8 with TRBJ1-2; D ambiguous. Per the germline V gene, CDR1 is SGHTS and CDR2 is YDEGEE. This CDR3 is 12 amino acids long. V was pared by 4 bases and J by 3 bases, with 7 bases between. The CDR3 DNA reads TGTGCCAGCAGCAACAGAGACTATGGCTACACCTTC. Translated: CASSNRDYGYTF.

The chain links TRBV28 to TRBJ2-3, with 10 bases fitting TRBD1. The CDR3 is made up of 14 amino acids. Per the germline V gene, CDR1 is MDHEN and CDR2 is SYDVKM. Trimming took 6 bases from V and 3 from J; bases not matched to a gene: 3. The CDR3 loop reads CASRPGQGTDTQYF. DNA for the CDR3: TGTGCCAGCAGGCCGGGACAGGGGACAGATACGCAGTATTTT.

This chain joins TRBV2 and TRBJ1-2, with a possible D match to TRBD1 (6 bases). This CDR3 contains 17 residues. V gave up 0 bases and J gave up 5 bases, with 19 bases separating them. The germline V gene has CDR1 SNHLY and CDR2 FYNNEI. This chain's CDR3 is CASSEAFAKTGLYGYTF. CDR3 DNA: TGTGCCAGCAGTGAAGCTTTCGCGAAGACAGGCTTATATGGCTACACCTTC.

The V and J genes are TRBV30 and TRBJ2-3; D not certain. The ends were cut back, 0 bases at V and 0 bases at J, with 4 bases in the middle. The CDR3 contains 13 residues. Germline values: CDR1 GTSNPN, CDR2 SVGIG (reference sequence). The CDR3 sequence is CAWSVISTDTQYF. CDR3 coding DNA: TGTGCCTGGAGTGTTATTAGCACAGATACGCAGTATTTT.

The chain combines TRBV27 with TRBJ1-2; possibly TRBD1 for D (6 bases). V lost 7 bases to trimming and J lost 7 bases, with 16 bases between them. This CDR3 has 13 residues. CDR1 is MNHEY, CDR2 SMNVEV, per germline (reference sequence). CDR3 DNA: TGTGCCAGCACCATAGGGGGGGCCACTGGCTACACCTTC. Amino acids: CASTIGGATGYTF.

This clone occurred a few times. The CDR3 DNA sequence: TGTGCCAGCAGCTTTTACCCAAACAGGGCGCGAGGTGGCTACACCTTC. Translating it yields CASSFYPNRARGGYTF. The rearrangement uses TRBV11-2 and TRBJ1-2; D perhaps matches TRBD1 (6 bases). V was cut by 3 bases and J by 7 bases, with 21 bases left in between. The CDR3 consists of 16 residues. Germline lookup yields CDR1 SGHAT and CDR2 FQNNGV. The complete variable domain, with remaining parts taken from reference TRBV11-2 and TRBJ1-2, reads EAGVAQSPRYKIIEKRQSVAFWCNPISGHATLYWYQQILGQGPKLLIQFQNNGVVDDSQLPKDRFSAERLKGVDSTLKIQPAKLEDSAVYLCASSFYPNRARGGYTFGSGTRLTVV.

The V and J genes are TRBV14 and TRBJ2-5; 8 nucleotides line up with TRBD1. CDR1 and CDR2 from the germline V gene are SGHDN and FVKESK. Losses at the gene ends were 4 bases for V and 4 bases for J; bases not matched to a gene: 11. The length of the CDR3 is 16 residues. The CDR3 is CASSPISAGGPETQYF. CDR3 coding DNA: TGTGCCAGCAGCCCTATCTCGGCAGGGGGCCCAGAGACCCAGTACTTC. Supplemented by reference TRBV14 and TRBJ2-5, the full variable domain reads EAGVTQFPSHSVIEKGQTVTLRCDPISGHDNLYWYRRVMGKEIKFLLHFVKESKQDESGMPNNRFLAERTGGTYSTLKVQPAELEDSGVYFCASSPISAGGPETQYFGPGTRLLVL.

This clone was seen only a few times. The rearrangement joins TRBV4-1 to TRBJ1-5, with D uncertain. Trimming stripped 6 bases from V and 5 bases from J, with 14 bases between. The CDR3 loop spans 14 amino acids. Germline V gene lookup returns CDR1 MGHRA and CDR2 YSYEKL. DNA of the CDR3: TGCGCCAGCAGTCGAGACTCCGGGGATCAGCCCCAGCATTTT. Protein product: CASSRDSGDQPQHF.

The chain carries TRBV9 and TRBJ1-2; 8 nucleotides agree with TRBD1. Germline trimming cut 6 bases from V and 4 bases from J; bases unmatched to any gene: 5. Germline V gene lookup returns CDR1 SGDLS and CDR2 YYNGEE. The CDR3 length is 13 residues. CDR3 nucleotides: TGTGCCAGCACTTCAGGGGGCGTCTATGGCTACACCTTC. It yields the protein CASTSGGVYGYTF.

The chain is built from TRBV27 and TRBJ1-5, with D tentatively TRBD1 (5 bases). The CDR3 spans 15 residues. Germline values: CDR1 MNHEY, CDR2 SMNVEV (reference sequence). V dropped 0 bases and J dropped 2 bases, with 8 bases sitting between them. The CDR3 DNA reads TGTGCCAGCAGTTTATCTCTGACAGGCAATCAGCCCCAGCATTTT. It encodes CASSLSLTGNQPQHF.

CDR3 nucleotides: TGTGCCACGTTACGAACAGGGGAGGACACTGAAGCTTTCTTT. Protein: CATLRTGEDTEAFF. The V gene is TRBV5-6, the J gene TRBJ1-1, with 7 bases lining up with TRBD1. This CDR3 region has 14 residues. Germline trimming cut 9 bases from V and 3 bases from J; bases unmatched to any gene: 11. The germline gives CDR1 SGHDT, CDR2 YYEEEE.

The chain carries TRBV7-6 and TRBJ2-2, with D tentatively TRBD2 (6 bases). The germline CDR1 and CDR2 sequences are SGHVS and FNYEAQ. This CDR3 comprises 15 residues. Trimming left V 5 bases short and J 4 bases short, with 14 bases between. CDR3 DNA: TGTGCCAGCAGCCCCGTTGTGGGGGGCACCGGGGAGCTGTTTTTT. Translated, it gives CASSPVVGGTGELFF.

V is TRBV7-9 and J is TRBJ2-5; 7 positions agree with TRBD2. The CDR3 length is 14 residues. Germline loops: CDR1 SEHNR, CDR2 FQNEAQ (reference sequence). With V trimmed by 5 bases and J by 5 bases, 8 bases remained unmatched. The CDR3 protein is CASSPTGREETQYF. DNA for the CDR3: TGTGCCAGCAGCCCGACGGGGCGGGAGGAGACCCAGTACTTC. Using reference TRBV7-9 and TRBJ2-5 for the parts outside the CDR3, the full variable domain is DTGVSQNPRHKITKRGQNVTFRCDPISEHNRLYWYRQTLGQGPEFLTYFQNEAQLEKSRLLSDRFSAERPKGSFSTLEIQRTEQGDSAMYLCASSPTGREETQYFGPGTRLLVL.

The gene calls are TRBV4-1 and TRBJ1-5, with D possibly TRBD1 on 5 matching bases. Looked up from germline, CDR1 is MGHRA and CDR2 is YSYEKL. V was cut by 0 bases and J by 6 bases, with 12 bases left in between. This CDR3 contains 15 residues. The CDR3 bases are TGCGCCAGCAGCCAAGATTTTTTAAGGGGTCAGCCCCAGCATTTT. It translates to CASSQDFLRGQPQHF.

The gene calls are TRBV27 and TRBJ2-7; 11 positions match TRBD1. With 4 bases clipped from V and 3 bases from J, the junction kept 2 bases outside the gene matches. Per germline, CDR1 MNHEY and CDR2 SMNVEV (reference sequence). The CDR3 is made up of 14 amino acids. CDR3 sequence (DNA): TGTGCCAGCAGTTCCGGGACAGGGGGCTACGAGCAGTACTTC. As protein: CASSSGTGGYEQYF.